This TCR beta chain was recovered during a study of T cells in Graves' hyperthyroidism and ophthalmopathy. Study-wide results and limits: Among thyroid clonotypes expanded above 0.001, most also appeared in blood.

The source material, RNA transcripts, was used to amplify TCR beta CDR3 regions. HTBI primers were used for first-round RT-PCR of the TCR CDR3. TCRdb independently ran MiXCR on the multiplex PCR reads; one entry per CDR3 protein. The table lists roughly 240,000 distinct CDR3 sequences, 16% of them singletons, with around 30% in the top ten. Ten or more counts support this clonotype. Its antigen is unidentified. Per the germline V gene, CDR1 is LGHNA and CDR2 is YNFKEQ. The V and J ends lost 0 bases and 4 bases respectively, with 2 bases between them. The CDR3 totals 12 residues. Reasons for excluding patients were uncontrolled infection, other autoimmune disease, pregnancy or lactation.

The TCR originated in a woman aged 18-29 years with Graves' ophthalmopathy. The V call is TRBV4-2, the J call TRBJ2-3; no reliable D call. Sample: blood. In DNA, the CDR3 is TGTGCCAGCAGCCAAGAGTCAGATACGCAGTATTTT. It encodes CASSQESDTQYF.